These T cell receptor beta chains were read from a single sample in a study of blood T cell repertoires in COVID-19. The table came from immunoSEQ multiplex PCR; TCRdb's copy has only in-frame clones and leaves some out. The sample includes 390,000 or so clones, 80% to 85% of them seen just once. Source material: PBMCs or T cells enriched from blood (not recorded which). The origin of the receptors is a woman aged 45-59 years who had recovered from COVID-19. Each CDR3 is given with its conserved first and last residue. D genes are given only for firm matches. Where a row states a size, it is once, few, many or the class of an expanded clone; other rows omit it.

CDR3: CASSSTTGNTGELFF
DNA: TGTGCCAGCAGTTCAACGACAGGGAACACCGGGGAGCTGTTTTTT
J: TRBJ2-2
D: NA
size: NA
V: TRBV6-5

CDR3: CASSLRASRPRDTQYF
DNA: TGTGCCAGCAGTTTGAGGGCCTCCCGGCCCCGAGATACGCAGTATTTT
J: TRBJ2-3
D: NA
size: NA
V: TRBV27

CDR3: CASSPDRILLGYTF
DNA: TGTGCCAGCAGCCCCGACAGGATCCTCCTTGGCTACACCTTC
J: TRBJ1-2
D: NA
size: NA
V: TRBV7-2

CDR3: CASSQHLTGSYYNEQFF
DNA: TGTGCCAGCAGTCAGCATTTGACGGGTAGCTACTACAATGAGCAGTTCTTC
J: TRBJ2-1
D: NA
size: NA
V: TRBV6-2/TRBV6-3

CDR3: CASSLVAPGSSYNEQFF
DNA: TGTGCCAGCAGCTTAGTTGCCCCCGGGTCCTCCTACAATGAGCAGTTCTTC
J: TRBJ2-1
D: NA
size: NA
V: TRBV7-8

CDR3: CAIRRQGYNGYTF
DNA: TGTGCCATCAGGAGACAGGGGTATAATGGCTACACCTTC
J: TRBJ1-2
D: TRBD1
size: NA
V: TRBV10-3

CDR3: CASSLGASGLSNEQFF
DNA: TGTGCCAGCAGTTTAGGGGCTAGCGGGCTTAGCAATGAGCAGTTCTTC
J: TRBJ2-1
D: TRBD2
size: NA
V: TRBV28

CDR3: CASSLSEGSRYGYTF
DNA: TGTGCCAGCAGTTTATCAGAGGGTTCGCGGTATGGCTACACCTTC
J: TRBJ1-2
D: NA
size: NA
V: TRBV27

CDR3: CASIAAASYEQYF
DNA: TGTGCCAGCATCGCGGCAGCCTCCTACGAGCAGTACTTC
J: TRBJ2-7
D: NA
size: NA
V: TRBV6-1

CDR3: CASSQNSAPRTMIAFF
DNA: TGCGCCAGCAGCCAAAATAGCGCCCCGAGGACGATGATTGCTTTCTTT
J: TRBJ1-1
D: NA
size: NA
V: TRBV4-1

CDR3: CASSLSTVGNSPLHF
DNA: TGTGCCAGCAGTTTATCCACAGTGGGTAATTCACCCCTCCACTTT
J: TRBJ1-6
D: NA
size: once
V: TRBV27

CDR3: CASSLVGDVGYNEQFF
DNA: TGCGCCAGCAGCTTGGTCGGGGATGTGGGCTACAATGAGCAGTTCTTC
J: TRBJ2-1
D: NA
size: NA
V: TRBV5-1

CDR3: CAWSVGRRDTQYF
DNA: TGTGCCTGGAGTGTGGGGCGGAGAGATACGCAGTATTTT
J: TRBJ2-3
D: NA
size: NA
V: TRBV30

CDR3: CATSTPGGGETQYF
DNA: TGTGCCACCAGCACCCCAGGGGGCGGAGAGACCCAGTACTTC
J: TRBJ2-5
D: TRBD1
size: once
V: TRBV15